One T cell receptor (beta chain) is described in this entry. The sample is drawn from a study of T-cell memory formation after mild COVID-19. MiXCR, applied by TCRdb to the 5' RACE reads, yields one record per CDR3 protein. The table includes 75,000 to 95,000 distinct CDR3 sequences, roughly 16% detected once. The germline V and J ends were trimmed by 4 bases and 6 bases, with 15 bases remaining between them. Germline loops: CDR1 MGHRA, CDR2 YSYEKL. The CDR3 is made up of 15 amino acids. This TCR was sampled from a man younger than 35 who had mild COVID-19 (a few samples of this study predate the infection). Cell type and time point are not known. The sequenced material came from PBMCs or a T cell subset sorted from them (not recorded which). V gene TRBV4-1 combines with J gene TRBJ2-2, with D tentatively TRBD1 (5 bases). The CDR3 here is CASSLRDSLAGELFF. The CDR3 nucleotides read TGCGCCAGCAGCCTAAGAGACAGTCTGGCCGGGGAGCTGTTTTTT.